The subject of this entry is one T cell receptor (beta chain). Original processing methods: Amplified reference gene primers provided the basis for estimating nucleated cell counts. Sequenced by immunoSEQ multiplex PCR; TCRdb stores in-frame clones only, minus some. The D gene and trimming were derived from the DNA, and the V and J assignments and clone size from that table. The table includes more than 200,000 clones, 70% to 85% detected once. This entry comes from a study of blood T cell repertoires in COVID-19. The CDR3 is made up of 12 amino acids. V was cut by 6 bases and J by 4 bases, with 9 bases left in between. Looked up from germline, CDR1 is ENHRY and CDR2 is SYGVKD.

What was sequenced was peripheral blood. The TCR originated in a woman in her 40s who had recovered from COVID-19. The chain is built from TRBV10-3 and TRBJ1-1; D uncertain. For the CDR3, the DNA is TGTGCCATCAGAGCTGAGGGCACTGAAGCTTTCTTT. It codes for CAIRAEGTEAFF.